The T cell receptor beta chain under discussion was sequenced for a study of T cell responses to AZD1222 COVID-19 vaccine. Study-level results: It should be noted that donors were predominantly white British and more often female, and clonal diversity was possibly underestimated. Close to half of spike-specific TCRs reportedly recognize unmutated variant regions. No repertoire was sampled before or during the peak T cell response, only after it.

Measured with immunoSEQ multiplex PCR; TCRdb has only the in-frame clones, and not every one. The sample yields roughly 120,000 clones, 80% to 90% seen once. With respect to this clone: Antigen unknown. The same CDR3 also results from other DNA sequences found in this sample.

Trimming took 6 bases from V and 4 from J, leaving 10 bases between them. This CDR3 is built from 12 residues. CDR1 and CDR2 (germline): MNHEY, SVGAGI. The receptor was derived from an adult in good health. The sample consisted of peripheral blood, taken on day 0 of AZD1222 vaccination. This rearrangement joins TRBV6-5 to TRBJ2-7, with a weak D call TRBD1 (6 bases). CDR3 sequence: CASRQGSYEQYF. The CDR3, as DNA: TGTGCCAGCAGACAGGGTAGTTACGAGCAGTACTTC.